A single TCR beta chain is shown here with its context. Its antigen is unidentified. The data belong to a study of Graves' ophthalmopathy and Graves' hyperthyroidism. Study results and caveats: In predicting ophthalmopathy progression, the model reached over 55% sensitivity and roughly 75% specificity. Most thyroid-expanded clonotypes exceeding 0.001 frequency were also found in blood. Sensitivity of 87.88% and specificity of approximately 76% were achieved when a 13-signature model separated ophthalmopathy from stable hyperthyroidism.

RNA transcripts served as template for amplifying TCR beta CDR3 sequences. The first round was an RT-PCR with HTBI primers, and the second round was a multiplex PCR. From the multiplex PCR reads, TCRdb called clonotypes with MiXCR, one entry per CDR3 protein. In the table there are hundreds of thousands of distinct CDR3 sequences, around 50% of which are singletons. CDR3 size: 14 residues. V lost 6 bases and J 9 bases, leaving 15 bases between the germline ends. The genes are TRBV12-3 or TRBV12-4 and TRBJ1-6; D uncertain. The material sequenced was peripheral blood. This sequence originates from an adult man with Graves' ophthalmopathy. The CDR3 loop reads CASSVGPSGSPLHF. In DNA, the CDR3 is TGTGCCAGCAGCGTCGGACCCTCGGGTTCACCCCTCCACTTT.